A single sample is the source of the 23 T cell receptor beta chains below, sequenced in a study of cytomegalovirus exposure and HLA in healthy donors. Both 60 Vbeta primers and 13 Jbeta primers went into the PCR. Profiled with immunoSEQ multiplex PCR; TCRdb holds only in-frame clones, not every one. This table has about 140,000 clones, about four fifths appearing once. The sample was PBMCs. Source of these receptors: a man between 35 and 55 years old in good health and CMV-seropositive.

The CDR3 coding sequence is TGTGCCAGCAGTGCGGGCCGCGTAGGGAACACTGAAGCTTTCTTT. It specifies CASSAGRVGNTEAFF. The rearrangement links TRBV27 to TRBJ1-1, with D unclear. This CDR3 is built from 15 residues. V lost 5 bases to trimming and J lost 1 base, with 14 bases between them. Per germline, CDR1 MNHEY and CDR2 SMNVEV (reference sequence).

The CDR3 is CASSRAVVWADTQYF. Here the CDR3 DNA reads TGTGCCAGCAGCCGGGCCGTGGTGTGGGCAGATACGCAGTATTTT. The V and J genes are TRBV14 and TRBJ2-3; D remains unclear. The CDR3 is made up of 15 amino acids. V was pared by 4 bases and J by 4 bases, with 15 bases between. From germline, CDR1 is SGHDN and CDR2 FVKESK.

For this clone: At one end the junction does not follow the germline gene, possibly because of a read error. This sequence joins TRBV18 and TRBJ2-5; the D is unclear. The CDR3 loop spans 13 amino acids. CDR1 is KGHSH and CDR2 is LQKENI in the germline V gene. The CDR3 reads CASSPGYQEAQYF. Written as DNA, the CDR3 is TGTGCCAGCTCACCAGGGTACCAAGAGGCCCAGTACTTC.

The V gene is TRBV18, the J gene TRBJ2-3, with TRBD1 matching 7 bases. The CDR3 length is 15 residues. The germline CDR1 and CDR2 sequences are KGHSH and LQKENI. V lost 5 bases to trimming and J lost 6 bases; unmatched junction nucleotides: 11. The CDR3 DNA sequence: TGTGCCAGCTCATCCTACAGGGGAGAGATGGATACGCAGTATTTT. It translates to CASSSYRGEMDTQYF.

The J gene is TRBJ2-6, the V gene TRBV5-4, with a tentative D call TRBD2 (6 bases). The CDR3 extends over 16 amino acids. Germline V lookup: CDR1 SGHNT, CDR2 YYREEE (reference sequence). V was trimmed by 4 bases and J by 4 bases, leaving 15 bases between them. CDR3 DNA sequence: TGTGCCAGCAGCCTACCTTGGGGACTCGGGGCCAACGTCCTGACTTTC. It encodes CASSLPWGLGANVLTF.

The chain couples TRBV18 to TRBJ2-3; 7 positions match TRBD2. The CDR3 spans 17 residues. The junction had 12 bases not matched to a gene; V was cut back by 4 bases and J by 2 bases. Germline V CDR1 and CDR2: KGHSH, LQKENI. CDR3 protein: CASSLLADPSSTDTQYF. The DNA of the CDR3 is TGTGCCAGCTCACTCCTAGCGGACCCTAGCTCCACAGATACGCAGTATTTT.

The chain's CDR3 is CASSPTIGRNTGELFF. The CDR3 DNA follows: TGTGCCAGCAGCCCGACTATTGGGCGCAACACCGGGGAGCTGTTTTTT. V is TRBV7-6 and J is TRBJ2-2; D is possibly TRBD2 (5 bases). Trimming cost V 5 bases and J 2 bases, with 15 bases left between them. There are 16 residues in the CDR3. CDR1 is SGHVS and CDR2 is FNYEAQ in the germline V gene.

The chain is built from TRBV9 and TRBJ1-1, with a weak D call TRBD1 (5 bases). The CDR3 is made up of 15 amino acids. Germline values: CDR1 SGDLS, CDR2 YYNGEE. The V and J ends lost 2 bases and 3 bases respectively, with 14 bases between them. CDR3 nucleotide sequence: TGTGCCAGCAGCGTCACCCAGGGAAGCTACACTGAAGCTTTCTTT. Its protein is CASSVTQGSYTEAFF.

The gene calls are TRBV5-1 and TRBJ1-2; the D gene is possibly TRBD1 (6 bases). V lost 0 bases to trimming and J lost 3 bases, with 15 bases between them. This CDR3 is built from 16 residues. Germline lookup yields CDR1 SGHRS and CDR2 YFSETQ. This CDR3 is CASSLADSLRDYGYTF. The CDR3 DNA follows: TGCGCCAGCAGCTTGGCGGACAGCCTCCGAGACTATGGCTACACCTTC. Using reference TRBV5-1 and TRBJ1-2 for the parts outside the CDR3, the full variable domain is KAGVTQTPRYLIKTRGQQVTLSCSPISGHRSVSWYQQTPGQGLQFLFEYFSETQRNKGNFPGRFSGRQFSNSRSEMNVSTLELGDSALYLCASSLADSLRDYGYTFGSGTRLTVV.

The gene calls are TRBV6-6 and TRBJ1-3, with D possibly TRBD1 on 6 matching bases. The CDR3 contains 15 residues. Per the germline V gene, CDR1 is MNHNY and CDR2 is SVGAGI (reference sequence). V was shortened by 6 bases and J by 3 bases, with 15 bases between the two germline ends. CDR3 bases: TGTGCCAGCAGCAGAGGTACAGGGAGTGGAAACACCATATATTTT. Encoded protein: CASSRGTGSGNTIYF.

This chain joins TRBV9 and TRBJ2-3; a weak D match, TRBD2 (5 bases). Germline values: CDR1 SGDLS, CDR2 YYNGEE. V lost 0 bases, J lost 8 bases, and 13 bases lay in between. CDR3 size: 14 residues. In nucleotides, the CDR3 is TGTGCCAGCAGCGTAGAGGAGGAGGTTGGTACGCAGTATTTT. Translated, it gives CASSVEEEVGTQYF.

This clone was seen a handful of times. The rearrangement joins TRBV5-6 to TRBJ1-2; 10 bases are a match to TRBD1. Looked up from germline, CDR1 is SGHDT and CDR2 is YYEEEE. This CDR3 comprises 16 residues. J lost 4 bases, V lost 4 bases, and 10 bases had no gene match. CDR3 in DNA: TGTGCCAGCAGCATGGGAGACAGGGGGCTAGGCTATGGCTACACCTTC. Protein sequence: CASSMGDRGLGYGYTF.

Only a few counts were recorded for this clone. This sequence joins TRBV6-5 and TRBJ1-5; tentative D call: TRBD1 (5 bases). V was clipped by 5 bases and J by 10 bases, with 15 bases between them. Germline values: CDR1 MNHEY, CDR2 SVGAGI. This CDR3 spans 13 amino acids. CDR3 protein: CASSETGGRPQHF. The CDR3 coding sequence is TGTGCCAGCAGTGAAACGGGGGGGAGACCCCAGCATTTT.

The chain employs TRBV7-6 and TRBJ1-1; D perhaps matches TRBD1 (6 bases). The CDR3 contains 14 residues. Trimming removed 5 bases at V and 2 bases at J, with 12 bases between. Germline V gene sequence: CDR1 SGHVS, CDR2 FNYEAQ. The CDR3 coding sequence is TGTGCCAGCAGCCCGAACAGGGTCAACACTGAAGCTTTCTTT. Residues: CASSPNRVNTEAFF.

The CDR3 loop reads CAITRTGAEDTQYF. The CDR3 nucleotides are TGTGCCATCACCCGGACAGGGGCGGAAGATACGCAGTATTTT. J is TRBJ2-3 and V is TRBV10-3; the match to TRBD1 covers 9 bases. Germline V gene sequence: CDR1 ENHRY, CDR2 SYGVKD. J gave up 5 bases and V 7 bases, and 7 bases lay outside the gene matches. The CDR3 extends over 14 amino acids.

DNA for the CDR3: TGTGCCAGCAGCTTAGGTATCGGTTCCTACGAGCAGTACTTC. Translating it yields CASSLGIGSYEQYF. This rearrangement joins TRBV7-8 to TRBJ2-7; D unclear. The CDR3 runs 14 residues. Germline V gene data show CDR1 as SGHVS and CDR2 as FQNEAQ. With 1 base removed from V and 1 base from J, the gap between germline ends came to 8 bases.

The chain links TRBV19 to TRBJ1-1; 9 nucleotides match TRBD1. Germline CDR1 and CDR2: LNHDA and SQIVND (reference sequence). Trimming at V came to 5 bases and at J to 2 bases, leaving 3 bases not matched to a gene. The CDR3 loop spans 14 amino acids. The CDR3 bases are TGTGCCAGTAGTCGGGACAGGGCTAACACTGAAGCTTTCTTT. Protein: CASSRDRANTEAFF.

CDR3 sequence reads: CASRSGLDYNEQFF. The CDR3 nucleotides read TGTGCCAGTAGGTCGGGACTCGACTACAATGAGCAGTTCTTC. The chain recombines TRBV19 with TRBJ2-1, with D maybe TRBD2 (6 bases). The CDR3 has 14 amino acids. V shed 6 bases and J shed 3 bases, with 12 bases lying between them. Per germline, CDR1 LNHDA and CDR2 SQIVND (reference sequence).

The chain employs TRBV6-1 and TRBJ1-3; D is undetermined. CDR3 length equals 11 residues. Germline CDR1 reads MNHNS; CDR2 reads SASEGT. V lost 4 bases to trimming and J lost 6 bases, with 4 bases between them. The CDR3 DNA reads as TGTGCCAGCAGTGGTAAAAACACCATATATTTT. This sequence encodes CASSGKNTIYF.

The V and J genes are TRBV5-1 and TRBJ2-3; D gene ambiguous. There are 11 residues in the CDR3. V was cut by 2 bases and J by 6 bases, with 4 bases left in between. Germline CDR1 SGHRS, CDR2 YFSETQ. The CDR3, as DNA: TGCGCCAGCAGCTTTGAGGATACGCAGTATTTT. Residues: CASSFEDTQYF.

The CDR3 here is CASSGRDTEAFF. CDR3 in DNA: TGTGCCAGCAGCGGGAGAGACACTGAAGCTTTCTTT. V gene TRBV9 combines with J gene TRBJ1-1; D remains unclear. Germline V gene data show CDR1 as SGDLS and CDR2 as YYNGEE. This CDR3 is 12 amino acids long. Between the trimmed V and J ends, which lost 3 bases and 3 bases, there was a span of 6 bases.

The chain couples TRBV7-2 to TRBJ1-5; D unclear. The CDR3 consists of 15 residues. With 2 bases removed from V and 9 bases from J, the gap between germline ends came to 17 bases. The V gene's germline CDR1 is SGHTA and CDR2 FQGNSA. The CDR3 loop is CASSLSDRYSGPQHF. For the CDR3, the DNA is TGTGCCAGCAGCTTATCCGACCGCTACTCGGGGCCCCAGCATTTT.

This clone was observed once. The chain recombines TRBV14 with TRBJ2-3; the D is unclear. Trimming took 1 base from V and 9 from J, leaving 11 bases between them. The CDR3 has 13 residues. CDR1 SGHDN and CDR2 FVKESK come from the germline V gene. CDR3: CASSQGNLRTQYF. The CDR3 DNA reads TGTGCCAGCAGCCAAGGAAACCTGAGGACGCAGTATTTT.